This TCR beta chain was identified during a study of T cells after yellow fever vaccination. MiXCR was run by TCRdb on the 5' RACE reads, yielding one entry per CDR3 protein. The sample holds hundreds of thousands of distinct CDR3 sequences; approximately 10% are singletons and the top ten take about 17%. On this clonotype: Its antigen is unidentified.

Study results and caveats: Subsequent to the booster, the majority of primary-vaccination clones reappeared (96% CD4, roughly 90% CD8).

V lost 3 bases and J lost 5, with 7 bases in between. Per germline, CDR1 LNHDA and CDR2 SQIVND (reference sequence). This CDR3 contains 12 residues. V and J are TRBV19 and TRBJ1-2; D gene uncertain. The sequence derives from a man younger than 35 who received the YFV17D yellow fever vaccine. The sample here was PBMCs, taken on the day of the first yellow fever vaccination. DNA for the CDR3: TGTGCCAGTAGTATCTCAGGATATGGCTACACCTTC. Translating it yields CASSISGYGYTF.